This entry lists 20 T cell receptor beta chains sequenced from one sample in a study of siplizumab effects on memory and regulatory T cells. The assay was immunoSEQ multiplex PCR, and TCRdb's table has in-frame clones only and misses some. Counted here are some 97,000 clones, approximately 91% occurring once; the ten biggest clones make up 0.14% to 0.15%. Sequencing input: CD4+ T cells sorted from blood. Source of these receptors: a human donor in good health.

This rearrangement joins TRBV27 to TRBJ1-2, with 7 nucleotides matching TRBD1. Germline V gene data show CDR1 as MNHEY and CDR2 as SMNVEV (reference sequence). The CDR3 is 12 residues long. J lost 8 bases, V lost 4 bases, and 4 bases had no gene match. The chain's CDR3 is CASSSTGIGYTF. CDR3 nucleotides: TGTGCCAGCAGTTCGACAGGGATCGGCTACACCTTC.

Worth noting for this clone: This CDR3 is also generated by other DNA sequences in the sample. The chain recombines TRBV5-6 with TRBJ2-1; D not resolved. Germline V gene lookup returns CDR1 SGHDT and CDR2 YYEEEE. V dropped 0 bases and J dropped 0 bases, with 7 bases sitting between them. CDR3 length: 15 amino acids. DNA for the CDR3: TGTGCCAGCAGCTTGGGGGCAGGCTCCTACAATGAGCAGTTCTTC. It translates to CASSLGAGSYNEQFF.

The gene calls are TRBV7-2 and TRBJ2-1; 12 nucleotides match TRBD2. CDR1 and CDR2 (germline): SGHTA, FQGNSA. The ends lost 4 bases at V and 10 bases at J; junction bases unmatched: 11. The CDR3 sequence is 16 residues long. CDR3 in DNA: TGTGCCAGCAGCTCCAGCTCTGGGCTAGCGGGGGGGGAGCAGTTCTTC. The encoded protein is CASSSSSGLAGGEQFF.

This clone is a singleton in its sample. The gene calls are TRBV10-3 and TRBJ2-1; 8 nucleotides align to TRBD1. The germline V gene has CDR1 ENHRY and CDR2 SYGVKD. The CDR3 is 14 residues long. The junction had 13 bases not matched to a gene; V was cut back by 11 bases and J by 7 bases. In DNA form, the CDR3 reads TGTGCCGTGTCCGGACAGGGCACTCTTAATGAGCAGTTCTTC. Translated, it gives CAVSGQGTLNEQFF.

The chain employs TRBV10-3 and TRBJ2-5, with D perhaps TRBD2 (5 bases). Germline values: CDR1 ENHRY, CDR2 SYGVKD. This CDR3 comprises 15 residues. V was shortened by 4 bases and J by 5 bases, with 17 bases between the two germline ends. The CDR3 is CAISGASGSRETQYF. The CDR3 DNA follows: TGTGCCATCAGTGGGGCGTCGGGGAGCAGGGAGACCCAGTACTTC.

The rearrangement links TRBV6-5 to TRBJ2-3, with D tentatively TRBD1 (6 bases). The germline CDR1 and CDR2 sequences are MNHEY and SVGAGI. CDR3 length: 15 amino acids. V was trimmed by 0 bases and J by 4 bases, leaving 11 bases between them. CDR3 sequence: CASSYSTTGPDTQYF. The CDR3 DNA sequence: TGTGCCAGCAGTTACTCCACGACAGGTCCAGATACGCAGTATTTT.

The gene calls are TRBV7-8 and TRBJ2-1, with a tentative D call TRBD2 (7 bases). Germline CDR1 reads SGHVS; CDR2 reads FQNEAQ. V lost 7 bases, J lost 6 bases, and 22 bases lay in between. This CDR3 is built from 16 residues. The CDR3 DNA follows: TGTGCCAGCACCGTTACCGCGGGGGCCCTACTCAATGAGCAGTTCTTC. It codes for CASTVTAGALLNEQFF.

This rearrangement joins TRBV19 to TRBJ2-7; D possibly corresponds to TRBD1 (6 bases). The CDR3 sequence is 13 residues long. Germline V gene lookup returns CDR1 LNHDA and CDR2 SQIVND (reference sequence). Trimming cost V 10 bases and J 2 bases, with 15 bases left between them. In DNA, the CDR3 is TGTGCCACTAGGGCAGGGGCTACCTACGAGCAGTACTTC. Translating it yields CATRAGATYEQYF.

V is TRBV6-5 and J is TRBJ1-3; D call uncertain. The CDR3 consists of 14 residues. Germline CDR1 MNHEY, CDR2 SVGAGI. Trimming pared 2 bases from V and 4 bases from J, leaving 9 bases between. The CDR3 nucleotides are TGTGCCAGCAGTTACACGAAGTTGGGAAACACCATATATTTT. Its protein product is CASSYTKLGNTIYF.

The chain carries TRBV13 and TRBJ2-1; D possibly matches TRBD1 or TRBD2 (5 bases each). The CDR3 consists of 16 residues. The germline CDR1 and CDR2 sequences are PRHDT and FYEKMQ (reference sequence). Trimming cost V 0 bases and J 0 bases, with 9 bases left between them. Here the CDR3 reads CASSLGGRSSYNEQFF. CDR3 nucleotides: TGTGCCAGCAGCTTAGGGGGACGGAGCTCCTACAATGAGCAGTTCTTC.

V gene TRBV7-2 combines with J gene TRBJ1-2; TRBD1 is a possible D gene (5 bases). Germline V CDR1 and CDR2: SGHTA, FQGNSA. CDR3 length: 15 residues. V was cut by 5 bases and J by 0 bases, with 13 bases left in between. CDR3: CASSPAWGTNYGYTF. The DNA of the CDR3 is TGTGCCAGCAGCCCTGCTTGGGGCACTAACTATGGCTACACCTTC.

This chain links TRBV5-5 with TRBJ2-7; 8 bases are a match to TRBD1. CDR1 is SGHKS, CDR2 YYEKEE, per germline (reference sequence). This CDR3 has 15 amino acids. V lost 4 bases and J lost 5; bases outside the gene matches: 11. The CDR3, as DNA: TGTGCCAGCAGCAGAGCCGGGACAGGCATCAACGAGCAGTACTTC. It encodes CASSRAGTGINEQYF. The full variable domain, in which reference TRBV5-5 and TRBJ2-7 provide the parts outside the CDR3, is DAGVTQSPTHLIKTRGQQVTLRCSPISGHKSVSWYQQVLGQGPQFIFQYYEKEERGRGNFPDRFSARQFPNYSSELNVNALLLGDSALYLCASSRAGTGINEQYFGPGTRLTVT.

The gene calls are TRBV19 and TRBJ1-2; 9 bases match TRBD1. The CDR3 has 15 amino acids. Germline CDR1 and CDR2: LNHDA and SQIVND (reference sequence). Losses at the gene ends were 5 bases for V and 2 bases for J; bases not matched to a gene: 6. The CDR3, as DNA: TGTGCCAGTAGTCGCCGGACAGGGGAAAACTATGGCTACACCTTC. Translated: CASSRRTGENYGYTF.

The chain couples TRBV28 to TRBJ1-2; no firm D call. In germline, CDR1 is MDHEN, CDR2 SYDVKM. The V end was cut by 7 bases, the J end by 5 bases, with 17 bases between. The CDR3 is 14 residues long. The CDR3 DNA reads TGTGCCAGCAATGATCGTAACCTCGCTTATGGCTACACCTTC. It specifies CASNDRNLAYGYTF.

CDR3 amino acids: CASSRGLAGEIAKNIQYF. For the CDR3, the DNA is TGCGCCAGCAGCCGGGGACTAGCGGGGGAAATAGCCAAAAACATTCAGTACTTC. The genes are TRBV4-1 and TRBJ2-4; the match to TRBD2 covers 14 bases. This CDR3 is built from 18 residues. Trimming took 4 bases from V and 0 from J; bases not matched to a gene: 5. Germline lookup yields CDR1 MGHRA and CDR2 YSYEKL.

The V call is TRBV7-8, the J call TRBJ2-2, with unresolved D. The V gene's germline CDR1 is SGHVS and CDR2 FQNEAQ. V was trimmed by 11 bases and J by 7 bases, leaving 11 bases between them. The CDR3 has 11 residues. The CDR3 DNA sequence: TGTGCCGCAAGGTCGGACGGGGAGCTGTTTTTT. As protein: CAARSDGELFF.

The gene calls are TRBV10-3 and TRBJ2-1; D is possibly TRBD1 (5 bases). Germline CDR1 and CDR2: ENHRY and SYGVKD. This CDR3 contains 14 residues. The ends were cut back, 5 bases at V and 8 bases at J, with 16 bases in the middle. CDR3 in amino acids: CAISRGRAGDEQFF. CDR3 bases: TGTGCCATCAGTCGAGGCAGGGCTGGTGATGAGCAGTTCTTC.

CDR3 nucleotides: TGTGCCACCACCCGAGGGGGCGGCTATGGCTACACCTTC. Its protein product is CATTRGGGYGYTF. The V call is TRBV18, the J call TRBJ1-2; 7 nucleotides line up with TRBD1. Trimming cost V 10 bases and J 4 bases; bases outside gene matches: 9. Germline-derived CDR1 and CDR2 are KGHSH and LQKENI. The length of the CDR3 is 13 residues.

The chain joins TRBV6-1 to TRBJ1-5, with a weak D call TRBD1 (6 bases). The length of the CDR3 is 13 residues. Trimming cost V 5 bases and J 10 bases, with 15 bases left between them. Germline V gene sequence: CDR1 MNHNS, CDR2 SASEGT. The CDR3 region is CASSRTALHPQHF. The CDR3 DNA reads TGTGCCAGCAGTAGGACAGCCCTTCACCCCCAGCATTTT.

V is TRBV18 and J is TRBJ2-1; D gene unclear. The CDR3 runs to 13 residues. Germline V CDR1 and CDR2: KGHSH, LQKENI. V gave up 3 bases and J gave up 8 bases, with 11 bases separating them. This CDR3 reads CASSPWPWDEQFF. In DNA, the CDR3 is TGTGCCAGCTCACCCTGGCCCTGGGATGAGCAGTTCTTC.